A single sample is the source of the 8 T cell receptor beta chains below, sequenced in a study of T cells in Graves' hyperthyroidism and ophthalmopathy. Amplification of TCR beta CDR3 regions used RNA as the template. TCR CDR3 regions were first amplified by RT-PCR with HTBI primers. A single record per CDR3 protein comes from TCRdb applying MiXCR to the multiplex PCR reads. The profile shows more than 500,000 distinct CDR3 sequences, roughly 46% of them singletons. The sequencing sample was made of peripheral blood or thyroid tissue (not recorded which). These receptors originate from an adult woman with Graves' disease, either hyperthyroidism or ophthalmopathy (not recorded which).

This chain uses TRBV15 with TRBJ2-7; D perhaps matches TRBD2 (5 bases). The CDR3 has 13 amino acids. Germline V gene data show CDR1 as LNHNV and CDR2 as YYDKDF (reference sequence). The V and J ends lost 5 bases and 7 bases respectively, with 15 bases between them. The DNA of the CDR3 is TGTGCCACCAGCCTGGAGGCGCGTCGGGAGCAGTACTTC. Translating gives CATSLEARREQYF.

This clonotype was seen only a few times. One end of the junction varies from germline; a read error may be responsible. CDR3 protein: CASSFVSDQPQHF. The CDR3 DNA sequence: TGTGCCAGCAGTTTCGTTAGCGATCAGCCCCAGCATTTT. V gene TRBV27 combines with J gene TRBJ1-5; D not resolved. This CDR3 comprises 13 residues. The germline V gene has CDR1 MNHEY and CDR2 SMNVEV (reference sequence).

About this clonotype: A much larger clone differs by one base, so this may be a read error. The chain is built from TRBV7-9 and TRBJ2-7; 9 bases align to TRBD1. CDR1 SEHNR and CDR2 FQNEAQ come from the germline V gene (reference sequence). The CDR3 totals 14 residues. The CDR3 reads CASSDRDRAYGQYF. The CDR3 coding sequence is TGTGCCAGCAGCGACAGGGACAGGGCCTACGGGCAGTACTTC.

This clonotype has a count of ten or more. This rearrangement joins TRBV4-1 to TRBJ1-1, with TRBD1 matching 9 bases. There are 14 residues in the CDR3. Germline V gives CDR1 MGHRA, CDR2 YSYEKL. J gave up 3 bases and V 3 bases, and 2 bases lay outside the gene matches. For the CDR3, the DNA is TGCGCCAGCAGCCACCGGACAGGGGACACTGAAGCTTTCTTT. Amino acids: CASSHRTGDTEAFF.

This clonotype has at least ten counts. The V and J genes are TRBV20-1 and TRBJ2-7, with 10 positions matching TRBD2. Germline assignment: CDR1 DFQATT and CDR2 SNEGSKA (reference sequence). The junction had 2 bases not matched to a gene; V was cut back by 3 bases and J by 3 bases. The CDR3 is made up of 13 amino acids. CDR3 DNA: TGCAGTGCTAGTCTAGCGGGAGACTACGAGCAGTACTTC. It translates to CSASLAGDYEQYF.

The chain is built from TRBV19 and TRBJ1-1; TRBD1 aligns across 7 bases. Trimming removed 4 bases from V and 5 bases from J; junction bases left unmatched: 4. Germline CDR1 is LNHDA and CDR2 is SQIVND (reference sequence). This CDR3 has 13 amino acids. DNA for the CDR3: TGTGCCAGTAGTACCGTGACAGGGACTGAAGCTTTCTTT. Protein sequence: CASSTVTGTEAFF. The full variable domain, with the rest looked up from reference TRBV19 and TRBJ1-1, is DGGITQSPKYLFRKEGQNVTLSCEQNLNHDAMYWYRQDPGQGLRLIYYSQIVNDFQKGDIAEGYSVSREKKESFPLTVTSAQKNPTAFYLCASSTVTGTEAFFGQGTRLTVV.

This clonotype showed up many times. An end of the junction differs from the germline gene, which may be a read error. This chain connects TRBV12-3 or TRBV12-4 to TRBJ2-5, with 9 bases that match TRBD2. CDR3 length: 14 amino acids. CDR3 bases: TGCGCCAGCAGCCCAGGGACTAGCTTGGAGACCCAGTACTTC. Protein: CASSPGTSLETQYF.

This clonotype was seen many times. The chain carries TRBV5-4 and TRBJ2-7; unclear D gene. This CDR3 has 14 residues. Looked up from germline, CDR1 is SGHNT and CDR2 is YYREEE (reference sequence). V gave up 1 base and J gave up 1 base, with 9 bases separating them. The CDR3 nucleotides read TGTGCCAGCAGCTTGCCGGGTGAATCCTACGAGCAGTACTTC. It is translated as CASSLPGESYEQYF. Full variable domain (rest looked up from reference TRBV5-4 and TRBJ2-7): ETGVTQSPTHLIKTRGQQVTLRCSSQSGHNTVSWYQQALGQGPQFIFQYYREEENGRGNFPPRFSGLQFPNYSSELNVNALELDDSALYLCASSLPGESYEQYFGPGTRLTVT.